The next 16 T cell receptor beta chains were all read from a single sample in a study of human T cells and chemical hapten exposure. Time point: pre-sensitization, week 0. Treatment indicated: therapeutic diphenylcyclopropenone sensitization with weekly scalp DPC. Each CDR3 protein is one row after TCRdb ran MiXCR on the RACE reads. Of 85,000 to 120,000 distinct CDR3 sequences in the sample, 12% were seen once. Source: whole blood, taken in connection with sensitization to the hapten diphenylcyclopropenone (DPC). These receptors were collected from a woman aged 50 to 60 with alopecia areata. Some clones in this sample may be carry-over from other donors' samples.

This clonotype was seen a handful of times. The chain combines TRBV5-4 with TRBJ2-1, with TRBD2 matching 7 bases. With V trimmed by 3 bases and J by 3 bases, 6 bases remained unmatched. Looked up from germline, CDR1 is SGHNT and CDR2 is YYREEE (reference sequence). This CDR3 contains 15 residues. The CDR3 nucleotides read TGTGCCAGCAGCTGGGGGGGATCAATCTACAATGAGCAGTTCTTC. Translation gives CASSWGGSIYNEQFF.

The J gene is TRBJ1-4, the V gene TRBV6-2 or TRBV6-3; 7 positions agree with TRBD1. Germline V gives CDR1 MNHEY, CDR2 SVGEGT. Trimming removed 5 bases from V and 3 bases from J; junction bases left unmatched: 12. The CDR3 extends over 17 amino acids. CDR3 coding DNA: TGTGCCAGCAGTACGTCTCGGGACAGCCTACCTAATGAAAAACTGTTTTTT. The encoded protein is CASSTSRDSLPNEKLFF.

The chain employs TRBV24-1 and TRBJ2-3; TRBD2 might be the D (5 bases). This CDR3 is 14 amino acids long. Germline V CDR1 and CDR2: KGHDR, SFDVKD. V was pared by 3 bases and J by 3 bases, with 9 bases between. DNA of the CDR3: TGTGCCACCAGTGATCCTAGCCGTACAGATACGCAGTATTTT. Amino acid sequence: CATSDPSRTDTQYF.

This clonotype was counted many times. This chain connects TRBV29-1 to TRBJ2-7; 7 bases are shared with TRBD1. This CDR3 is 12 amino acids long. Germline V CDR1 and CDR2: SQVTM, ANQGSEA. Germline trimming cut 7 bases from V and 4 bases from J; bases unmatched to any gene: 7. The CDR3 DNA reads TGCAGCGCCGGGACAGAAGGGTACGAGCAGTACTTC. Protein product: CSAGTEGYEQYF.

This clonotype was picked up a small number of times. The V gene is TRBV6-1, the J gene TRBJ1-5; D is unclear. V was clipped by 1 base and J by 7 bases, with 14 bases between them. Germline assignment: CDR1 MNHNS and CDR2 SASEGT. The CDR3 is 15 residues long. Here the CDR3 reads CASSEVGGIGQPQHF. The CDR3 bases are TGTGCCAGCAGTGAAGTGGGAGGTATTGGACAGCCCCAGCATTTT.

There are a few counts of this clonotype. The chain couples TRBV7-8 to TRBJ1-1; D ambiguous. V dropped 1 base and J dropped 0 bases, with 18 bases sitting between them. This CDR3 region has 18 residues. In germline, CDR1 is SGHVS, CDR2 FQNEAQ. CDR3 amino acids: CASSLVARFRALNTEAFF. Here the CDR3 DNA reads TGTGCCAGCAGCTTAGTAGCGCGGTTTCGGGCATTGAACACTGAAGCTTTCTTT. The complete variable domain, with remaining parts taken from reference TRBV7-8 and TRBJ1-1, reads GAGVSQSPRYKVAKRGQDVALRCDPISGHVSLFWYQQALGQGPEFLTYFQNEAQLDKSGLPSDRFFAERPEGSVSTLKIQRTQQEDSAVYLCASSLVARFRALNTEAFFGQGTRLTVV.

V and J are TRBV11-2 and TRBJ2-3; TRBD2 matches 8 bases. There are 15 residues in the CDR3. Looked up from germline, CDR1 is SGHAT and CDR2 is FQNNGV. Trimming removed 5 bases from V and 1 base from J; junction bases left unmatched: 5. The CDR3 coding sequence is TGTGCCAGCAGCCTTTTAGCGGGACGCACAGATACGCAGTATTTT. Translating gives CASSLLAGRTDTQYF.

In its sample, this clonotype was seen a few times. This sequence joins TRBV4-2 and TRBJ2-7; 11 bases line up with TRBD2. This CDR3 has 16 amino acids. V lost 1 base and J lost 7; bases outside the gene matches: 9. CDR1 LGHNA and CDR2 YNFKEQ come from the germline V gene. The CDR3, as DNA: TGTGCCAGCAGCCAAGTCCGTAGCGGGGGGGCGATTGAGCAGTACTTC. Translating it yields CASSQVRSGGAIEQYF.

CDR3 sequence: CASSLVRVSPLHF. CDR3 DNA: TGTGCCAGCAGCTTAGTACGCGTGTCACCCCTCCACTTT. This rearrangement joins TRBV7-6 to TRBJ1-6; D remains ambiguous. Germline values: CDR1 SGHVS, CDR2 FNYEAQ. The germline V and J ends were trimmed by 1 base and 10 bases, with 8 bases remaining between them. This CDR3 has 13 residues.

The rearrangement links TRBV20-1 to TRBJ1-1; the D is unclear. From germline, CDR1 is DFQATT and CDR2 SNEGSKA (reference sequence). Trimming left V 0 bases short and J 3 bases short, with 2 bases between. The CDR3 contains 11 residues. The CDR3 is CSARDYTEAFF. The CDR3 coding sequence is TGCAGTGCTAGAGATTACACTGAAGCTTTCTTT.

This clonotype has more than one count but fewer than ten. V gene TRBV12-3 or TRBV12-4 combines with J gene TRBJ2-5, with 9 nucleotides matching TRBD1. The CDR3 totals 15 residues. V was pared by 6 bases and J by 0 bases, with 5 bases of the junction left unmatched. The CDR3 bases are TGTGCCAGCAGGCCGGGACAGGGCTACCAAGAGACCCAGTACTTC. As protein: CASRPGQGYQETQYF.

This chain links TRBV20-1 with TRBJ2-1, with D possibly matching TRBD2 (5 bases). Trimming pared 4 bases from V and 0 bases from J, leaving 16 bases between. Germline V gives CDR1 DFQATT, CDR2 SNEGSKA (reference sequence). The CDR3 consists of 16 residues. DNA for the CDR3: TGCAGTGCTAACGCCCCCGGACTGCGCTCCTACAATGAGCAGTTCTTC. This sequence encodes CSANAPGLRSYNEQFF.

In this sample, this clonotype turned up a few times. The junction shows a germline mismatch at one end, possibly a read error. V is TRBV2 and J is TRBJ2-7; D remains unclear. The CDR3 contains 11 residues. Germline assignment: CDR1 SNHLY and CDR2 FYNNEI. The DNA for the CDR3 is TGTGCCAGCAGTGATGTAAGGCAGAGTAACTTC. Its protein product is CASSDVRQSNF.

This clonotype was seen more than once but under ten times. The chain carries TRBV5-5 and TRBJ1-4; D gene ambiguous. The germline V and J ends were trimmed by 2 bases and 8 bases, with 13 bases remaining between them. The V gene's germline CDR1 is SGHKS and CDR2 YYEKEE (reference sequence). The CDR3 sequence is 14 residues long. In DNA, the CDR3 is TGTGCCAGCAGCTTTAGGGTTTCAAGGGAAAAACTGTTTTTT. It yields the protein CASSFRVSREKLFF.

This clonotype has a handful of counts. The rearrangement links TRBV4-3 to TRBJ2-2; TRBD1 or TRBD2 may be the D gene (5 bases each). The CDR3 has 17 amino acids. From germline, CDR1 is LGHNA and CDR2 YSLEER. V was pared by 4 bases and J by 2 bases, with 17 bases between. For the CDR3, the DNA is TGCGCCAGCAGCCCTTCCGGGGCCGCGATAAACACCGGGGAGCTGTTTTTT. Translated, it gives CASSPSGAAINTGELFF.

This clonotype was seen only a few times. V usage is TRBV18 and J usage is TRBJ1-2, with unresolved D. The germline V gene encodes CDR1 KGHSH and CDR2 LQKENI. Trimming cost V 0 bases and J 2 bases, with 13 bases left between them. The CDR3 runs to 16 residues. In DNA form, the CDR3 reads TGTGCCAGCTCACCACCTGGGTCCTTTACAAACTATGGCTACACCTTC. It encodes CASSPPGSFTNYGYTF.